This T cell receptor beta chain was profiled in a study of T cell responses to AZD1222 COVID-19 vaccine. Assay used: immunoSEQ multiplex PCR; TCRdb lists only in-frame clones, some missing. The repertoire has some 90,000 clones, about nine tenths of them found once; the top ten carry under 2.5%. The sample here was peripheral blood, taken on day 0 of AZD1222 vaccination. This TCR came from an adult in good health.

This CDR3 reads CASNPAGYSYEQYF. The CDR3 DNA reads as TGTGCCAGTAATCCAGCGGGGTACTCCTACGAGCAGTACTTC. The chain employs TRBV19 and TRBJ2-7, with 7 positions matching TRBD2. From germline, CDR1 is LNHDA and CDR2 SQIVND (reference sequence). V trimming: 7 bases; J trimming: 0 bases; junction bases outside the gene matches: 6. The length of the CDR3 is 14 residues.